The 10 T cell receptor beta chains presented below share a single source sample, sequenced in a study of cytomegalovirus exposure and HLA in healthy donors. Use of 60 Vbeta and 13 Jbeta primers characterized the PCR. Data came from immunoSEQ multiplex PCR; TCRdb stores just in-frame clones and leaves some out. The repertoire holds nearly 110,000 clones, roughly 82% seen once, with 2.5% to 3% in the top ten. The specimen sequenced was PBMCs. The receptor set was obtained from a male donor in good health and CMV-seropositive.

The V call is TRBV10-3, the J call TRBJ1-1; D ambiguous. Germline V gene lookup returns CDR1 ENHRY and CDR2 SYGVKD. The germline V and J ends were trimmed by 4 bases and 10 bases, with 13 bases remaining between them. The CDR3 is 12 amino acids. CDR3 amino acids: CAISGRERRAFF. The CDR3 DNA follows: TGTGCCATCAGTGGTCGGGAGCGACGAGCTTTCTTT.

V and J are TRBV7-6 and TRBJ2-1; 10 positions agree with TRBD1. Per the germline V gene, CDR1 is SGHVS and CDR2 is FNYEAQ. V lost 6 bases and J lost 4; bases outside the gene matches: 9. This CDR3 is 16 amino acids long. CDR3 sequence (DNA): TGTGCCAGCAGGGGACAGGGGTCCACCCATTACAATGAGCAGTTCTTC. Residues: CASRGQGSTHYNEQFF.

The chain joins TRBV19 to TRBJ2-1; TRBD2 aligns across 14 bases. The CDR3 spans 18 residues. V shed 4 bases and J 0 bases; nucleotides not matched to a gene: 5. The germline gives CDR1 LNHDA, CDR2 SQIVND (reference sequence). CDR3 loop: CASSTGLAGGSSYNEQFF. CDR3 DNA: TGTGCCAGTAGTACCGGACTAGCGGGGGGCAGCTCCTACAATGAGCAGTTCTTC.

The chain carries TRBV4-1 and TRBJ1-1; 10 nucleotides agree with TRBD1. With V trimmed by 4 bases and J by 5 bases, 7 bases remained unmatched. The germline CDR1 and CDR2 sequences are MGHRA and YSYEKL. This CDR3 is 15 amino acids long. CDR3 DNA sequence: TGCGCCAGCAGCCCTAAGGGACAGGGGTGGACTGAAGCTTTCTTT. This sequence encodes CASSPKGQGWTEAFF.

This chain connects TRBV7-2 to TRBJ1-1, with unresolved D. With 1 base removed from V and 1 base from J, the gap between germline ends came to 13 bases. This CDR3 is built from 16 residues. CDR1 SGHTA and CDR2 FQGNSA come from the germline V gene. DNA of the CDR3: TGTGCCAGCAGCTTAGATCAAGCAAGAGGGAACACTGAAGCTTTCTTT. Its translation is CASSLDQARGNTEAFF. Supplemented by reference TRBV7-2 and TRBJ1-1, the full variable domain reads GAGVSQSPSNKVTEKGKDVELRCDPISGHTALYWYRQSLGQGLEFLIYFQGNSAPDKSGLPSDRFSAERTGGSVSTLTIQRTQQEDSAVYLCASSLDQARGNTEAFFGQGTRLTVV.

The CDR3 loop is CASSQDSAGGTYEQYF. CDR3 bases: TGCGCCAGCAGCCAAGATTCGGCGGGAGGTACCTACGAGCAGTACTTC. The V gene is TRBV4-3, the J gene TRBJ2-7, with TRBD2 matching 8 bases. CDR1 is LGHNA, CDR2 YSLEER, per germline. This CDR3 is built from 16 residues. V was clipped by 0 bases and J by 2 bases; unmatched bases: 6.

This chain connects TRBV5-4 to TRBJ2-1; the match to TRBD2 covers 14 bases. With V trimmed by 1 base and J by 8 bases, 11 bases remained unmatched. The CDR3 runs to 18 residues. The germline gives CDR1 SGHNT, CDR2 YYREEE (reference sequence). In DNA, the CDR3 is TGTGCCAGCAGCTTGCCGGGACTAGCGGGAGTGTCTTCCGATGAGCAGTTCTTC. Amino acids: CASSLPGLAGVSSDEQFF.

The chain uses TRBV27 and TRBJ2-7, with D perhaps TRBD1 (5 bases). Trimming cost V 0 bases and J 7 bases, with 19 bases left between them. Germline V gene data show CDR1 as MNHEY and CDR2 as SMNVEV (reference sequence). CDR3 length: 16 residues. CDR3 amino acids: CASSLSRVQGSTEQYF. The DNA for the CDR3 is TGTGCCAGCAGTTTATCTAGGGTGCAGGGAAGTACTGAGCAGTACTTC.

A note on this clone: This CDR3 is also generated by other DNA sequences in the sample. The chain is built from TRBV6-5 and TRBJ2-7, with 7 bases identical to TRBD2. V lost 2 bases and J lost 3; bases outside the gene matches: 1. Looked up from germline, CDR1 is MNHEY and CDR2 is SVGAGI. There are 13 residues in the CDR3. CDR3 protein: CASSYGGSYEQYF. The CDR3 bases are TGTGCCAGCAGTTACGGCGGGAGCTACGAGCAGTACTTC.

The rearrangement links TRBV9 to TRBJ2-2; D gene unclear. The germline V gene encodes CDR1 SGDLS and CDR2 YYNGEE. The CDR3 consists of 12 residues. With 2 bases removed from V and 6 bases from J, the gap between germline ends came to 5 bases. The CDR3 reads CASSVGSGELFF. DNA of the CDR3: TGTGCCAGCAGCGTCGGGTCCGGGGAGCTGTTTTTT.